This record concerns one TCR beta chain sequence. Per the original data handling: Using reference gene primer amplification, nucleated cell counts were estimated. The repertoire was sequenced with immunoSEQ multiplex PCR; TCRdb's copy has only in-frame clones and lacks some. V and J calls and clone size follow that table, whereas D and trimming were derived from the DNA. Counted here are approximately 300,000 clones, more than 80% occurring once; the ten biggest clones make up roughly 6.7%. This sample was included in a study of blood T cell repertoires in COVID-19. Study summary: Samples came from the United States, Italy and Spain, spanning acute and convalescent COVID-19. From T cells, B-cell-depleted T cells, or PBMCs came the material, which was cDNA or gDNA.

Germline values: CDR1 SGDLS, CDR2 YYNGEE. Between the trimmed V and J ends, which lost 1 base and 5 bases, there was a span of 12 bases. The CDR3 covers 14 residues. This receptor was obtained from a man aged 18 to 30 who had recovered from COVID-19. The rearrangement joins TRBV9 to TRBJ2-5; TRBD1 is a possible D gene (7 bases). The material sequenced was peripheral blood. CDR3 sequence: CASSVRQGGETQYF. CDR3 bases: TGTGCCAGCAGCGTAAGACAGGGAGGCGAGACCCAGTACTTC.